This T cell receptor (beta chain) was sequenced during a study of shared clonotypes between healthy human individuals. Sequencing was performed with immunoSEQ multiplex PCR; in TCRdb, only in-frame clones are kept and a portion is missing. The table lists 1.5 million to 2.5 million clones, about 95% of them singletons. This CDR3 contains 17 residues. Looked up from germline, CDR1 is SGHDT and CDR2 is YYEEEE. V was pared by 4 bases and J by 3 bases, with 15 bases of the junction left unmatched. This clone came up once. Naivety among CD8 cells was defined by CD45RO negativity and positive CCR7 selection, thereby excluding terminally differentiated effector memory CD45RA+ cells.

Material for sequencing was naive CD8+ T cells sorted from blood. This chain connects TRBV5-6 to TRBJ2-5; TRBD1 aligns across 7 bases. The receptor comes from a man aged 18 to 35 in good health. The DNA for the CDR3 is TGTGCCAGCAGCCCACTCGAAAGGTGGGACAGTAAAGAGACCCAGTACTTC. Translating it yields CASSPLERWDSKETQYF.